These 9 T cell receptor beta chains originate from one sample sequenced in a study of PD-L1 blockade in urothelial cancer. Sequencing used immunoSEQ multiplex PCR; TCRdb keeps in-frame clones, though not all of them. In the table there are about 30,000 clones, around 87% of which are singletons. The starting material was PBMCs, obtained around atezolizumab (anti-PD-L1) treatment. Receptor source: a man in his fifties or sixties with urothelial cancer.

This rearrangement joins TRBV25-1 to TRBJ2-1; TRBD2 matches 12 bases. The CDR3 runs to 16 residues. Germline loops: CDR1 MGHDK, CDR2 SYGVNS. V shed 3 bases and J 3 bases; nucleotides not matched to a gene: 3. CDR3 amino acids: CASSDRLAGVYNEQFF. As DNA, the CDR3 is TGTGCCAGCAGTGATCGACTAGCGGGGGTCTACAATGAGCAGTTCTTC.

The chain has TRBV6-4 and TRBJ2-2, with 10 bases matching TRBD1. Germline values: CDR1 MRHNA, CDR2 SNTAGT. V lost 5 bases, J lost 1 base, and 7 bases stayed unmatched. This CDR3 comprises 17 residues. The CDR3: CASSSVGTGVNTGELFF. CDR3 sequence (DNA): TGTGCCAGCAGTTCCGTAGGGACAGGGGTGAACACCGGGGAGCTGTTTTTT.

In this sample, this clone turned up once. The chain uses TRBV19 and TRBJ2-3; TRBD1 agrees at 11 bases. After removal of 4 bases from V and 6 bases from J, the junction contained 9 bases not matched to a gene. Germline V lookup: CDR1 LNHDA, CDR2 SQIVND (reference sequence). The CDR3 sequence is 16 residues long. CDR3 region: CASSTGTGGVYDTQYF. In nucleotides, the CDR3 is TGTGCCAGTAGTACCGGGACAGGGGGGGTTTACGATACGCAGTATTTT.

The chain employs TRBV7-9 and TRBJ2-1, with 14 bases aligning to TRBD2. This CDR3 has 15 amino acids. Unmatched junction bases numbered 7, after V lost 6 bases and J lost 9 bases. CDR1 and CDR2 from the germline V gene are SEHNR and FQNEAQ (reference sequence). CDR3 sequence: CASSQTSGRVGEQFF. DNA for the CDR3: TGTGCCAGCAGTCAGACTAGCGGGAGGGTCGGTGAGCAGTTCTTC. The full variable domain, rest sourced from reference TRBV7-9 and TRBJ2-1, is DTGVSQNPRHKITKRGQNVTFRCDPISEHNRLYWYRQTLGQGPEFLTYFQNEAQLEKSRLLSDRFSAERPKGSFSTLEIQRTEQGDSAMYLCASSQTSGRVGEQFFGPGTRLTVL.

This sequence joins TRBV6-5 and TRBJ2-7; D perhaps matches TRBD1 (6 bases). The CDR3 has 13 amino acids. V was pared by 6 bases and J by 4 bases, with 13 bases between. Germline V gene data show CDR1 as MNHEY and CDR2 as SVGAGI. The CDR3 nucleotides are TGTGCCAGCAGGGGACCAGGGGTTTACGAGCAGTACTTC. This gives the protein CASRGPGVYEQYF.

This chain links TRBV7-7 with TRBJ2-7; possibly TRBD2 for D (6 bases). CDR3 size: 13 residues. Trimming took 5 bases from V and 3 from J, leaving 11 bases between them. In germline, CDR1 is SSHAT, CDR2 FNYEAQ (reference sequence). CDR3 sequence (DNA): TGTGCCAGCAGCCCGGGACTTCACTACGAGCAGTACTTC. Translating it yields CASSPGLHYEQYF.

The chain couples TRBV7-6 to TRBJ1-6; 12 bases are shared with TRBD1. This CDR3 spans 15 amino acids. Germline CDR1 reads SGHVS; CDR2 reads FNYEAQ. Trimming took 4 bases from V and 9 from J; bases not matched to a gene: 4. CDR3: CASSSGTGGGSPLHF. The CDR3 DNA reads as TGTGCCAGCAGCTCCGGGACAGGGGGCGGTTCACCCCTCCACTTT.

The chain joins TRBV7-2 to TRBJ1-2; D is unclear. Germline assignment: CDR1 SGHTA and CDR2 FQGNSA. This CDR3 comprises 13 residues. V dropped 3 bases and J dropped 5 bases, with 10 bases sitting between them. For the CDR3, the DNA is TGTGCCAGCAGCTTGCAGGCGCAATATGGCTACACCTTC. This gives the protein CASSLQAQYGYTF.

This clone has more than one count but fewer than ten. V is TRBV4-3 and J is TRBJ2-1, with D unresolved. CDR1 and CDR2 (germline): LGHNA, YSLEER. Trimming pared 1 base from V and 8 bases from J, leaving 12 bases between. The CDR3 covers 14 residues. CDR3 nucleotide sequence: TGCGCCAGCAGCCAAGGTCCGGAGTTGCATGAGCAGTTCTTC. This sequence encodes CASSQGPELHEQFF.